This TCR beta chain was found in a study of T cell responses to AZD1222 COVID-19 vaccine. Study-level points and caveats: Repertoires in all cases were sampled only once the peak T cell response had passed.

Germline CDR1 and CDR2: SGHRS and YFSETQ. CDR3 length: 14 residues. Trimming took off 0 bases at V and 1 base at J, with 7 bases between the two ends. Data came from immunoSEQ multiplex PCR; TCRdb stores just in-frame clones and leaves some out. Of some 200,000 clones listed, under 95% are singletons. Regarding this clone: What it recognizes is unknown.

The TCR comes from an adult in good health. The starting material was peripheral blood, obtained on day 0 of AZD1222 vaccination. V usage is TRBV5-1 and J usage is TRBJ2-5; D is undetermined. DNA of the CDR3: TGCGCCAGCAGCTTGGGGGCCGCCCAAGAGACCCAGTACTTC. Residues: CASSLGAAQETQYF.